This T cell receptor beta chain was captured by sequencing in a study of T cell responses to AZD1222 COVID-19 vaccine. Trimming shortened V by 3 bases and J by 6 bases, and 12 bases separated the two germline ends. The CDR3 is 13 amino acids. Germline V gene sequence: CDR1 WNHNN, CDR2 SYGVQD (reference sequence). As concerns this clone: Antigen unknown.

Some clones are missing from TCRdb's copy, which holds only in-frame ones; the method was immunoSEQ multiplex PCR. The data contain about 160,000 clones, about 90% of them seen just once; the ten biggest clones take up 1.5% to 2%. Study conclusions and caveats: Spike-specific TCR breadth rose after two AZD1222 doses, and depth rose as well.

This receptor was obtained from an adult in good health. The sample in question was peripheral blood, obtained on day 0 of AZD1222 vaccination. This rearrangement joins TRBV10-1 to TRBJ2-7, with D perhaps TRBD2 (6 bases). The DNA of the CDR3 is TGCGCCAGCAGTGAAACCGGGGGACGCGAGCAGTACTTC. Its translation: CASSETGGREQYF.